Included here is one T cell receptor (beta chain) sequence, with context. The target antigen is unknown. Only in-frame clones appear in the TCRdb table, and some are missing; sequencing was by immunoSEQ multiplex PCR. The sample holds 50,000 to 60,000 clones, approximately 63% seen once. The V gene's germline CDR1 is MGHRA and CDR2 YSYEKL. The CDR3 runs to 15 residues. The J segment lost 3 bases and the V segment lost 2 bases, leaving 4 bases of the junction unmatched. These data are taken from a study of T cell clones after liver transplantation. Study-level information: Three of eight recipients were HCV-positive; others had non-autoimmune, non-viral indications. Tolerance: complete withdrawal held at least one year, liver enzymes staying within twice normal. Blood was drawn pre-transplant, before withdrawal, and after full or failed withdrawal. Regarding the study as a whole: These preliminary findings come from unstandardized post-transplant sampling times.

The TCR sequence derives from a human patient who received a liver transplant. The T cells may partly be graft donor cells. Sequencing was performed on CD4+ T cells from blood, taken at the approximately 15-month timepoint. The V call is TRBV4-1, the J call TRBJ2-1; TRBD2 matches 7 bases. The DNA of the CDR3 is TGCGCCAGCAGCCAAAAAGCGGGGTTCTACAATGAGCAGTTCTTC. It specifies CASSQKAGFYNEQFF.